This T cell receptor beta chain was documented in a study of metastatic and nonmetastatic thyroid tumors. Study in general: Patients with malignant and benign thyroid disease provided blood and tumor or nodule tissue, whose repertoires were compared.

The length of the CDR3 is 14 residues. Trimming removed 7 bases from V and 5 bases from J; junction bases left unmatched: 8. Germline V gene data show CDR1 as MNHEY and CDR2 as SVGEGT. In the authors' methods: Researchers built a distant-metastasis classifier for papillary thyroid cancer that drew on CDR3 differences across clinicopathological groups. TCRdb re-called the PCR reads through MiXCR. TCRdb's processing, not the study's, gives the V and J calls here. The data contain roughly 12,000 clones, around 30% of them seen just once; the ten biggest clones take up 20% to 25%. This clone was seen only a few times. No patient received treatment before thyroid surgery.

The material sequenced was adjacent normal tissue. The sequence came from a male donor with papillary thyroid cancer or a benign thyroid nodule (not recorded which). Some clones in this sample may be carry-over from other donors' samples. The V gene is TRBV6-2 or TRBV6-3, the J gene TRBJ2-5; the match to TRBD1 covers 9 bases. CDR3 protein: CASNEQGARETQYF. CDR3 nucleotides: TGTGCCAGCAATGAACAGGGGGCGCGGGAGACCCAGTACTTC.